The T cell receptor beta chain described here comes from a study of T cells in Graves' hyperthyroidism and ophthalmopathy. Whole-study results and caveats: Most thyroid-expanded clonotypes above 0.001 were also found in blood. Researchers report that a 13 V-J model separated ophthalmopathy from stable hyperthyroidism.

RNA transcripts were the template for amplifying TCR beta CDR3 regions. The HTBI set primed first-round TCR CDR3 RT-PCR. Each CDR3 protein gets one entry after TCRdb re-called the multiplex PCR reads with MiXCR. The sample holds a few hundred thousand distinct CDR3 sequences, 18% seen once. Ophthalmopathy patients had Clinical Activity Score at least 3, NOSPECS grade at least 4, duration under 3 months. The PBMCs were taken from approximately 9.7 ml of fresh peripheral blood. This clonotype appeared a few times. What it binds is unknown. V shed 7 bases, J shed 3 bases, and the junction held 3 bases outside the gene matches. The CDR3 runs 14 residues. Germline V gene sequence: CDR1 MDHEN, CDR2 SYDVKM.

This clonotype was sampled from a man between 18 and 29 years old with Graves' ophthalmopathy. The chain carries TRBV28 and TRBJ2-2; 9 nucleotides agree with TRBD2. Sequenced input: blood. The CDR3 here is CASKAGGYTGELFF. The CDR3 bases are TGTGCCAGCAAAGCGGGGGGCTACACCGGGGAGCTGTTTTTT.